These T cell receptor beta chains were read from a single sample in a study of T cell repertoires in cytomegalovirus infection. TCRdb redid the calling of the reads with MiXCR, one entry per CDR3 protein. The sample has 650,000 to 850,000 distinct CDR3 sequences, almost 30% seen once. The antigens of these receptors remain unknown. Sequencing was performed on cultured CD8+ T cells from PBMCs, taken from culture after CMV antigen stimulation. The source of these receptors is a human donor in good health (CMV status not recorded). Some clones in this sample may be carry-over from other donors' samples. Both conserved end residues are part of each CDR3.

CDR3aa: CASSSEAGEYNEQFF
v_gene: TRBV7-6
len: 15
j_gene: TRBJ2-1

CDR3aa: CASDFVGTGHTDTQYF
v_gene: TRBV12-3/TRBV12-4
len: 16
j_gene: TRBJ2-3

CDR3aa: CASSFPGTSGGWSYEQYF
v_gene: TRBV7-8
len: 18
j_gene: TRBJ2-7

CDR3aa: CASRRGLPGTGAANTEAFF
v_gene: TRBV7-9
len: 19
j_gene: TRBJ1-1

CDR3aa: CASSYSNVPGQETQYF
v_gene: TRBV6-5
len: 16
j_gene: TRBJ2-5

CDR3aa: CASSTGGASGYTF
v_gene: TRBV27
len: 13
j_gene: TRBJ1-2

CDR3aa: CASSQSWSSTDTQYF
v_gene: TRBV27
len: 15
j_gene: TRBJ2-3

CDR3aa: CASSYGTKQETQYF
v_gene: TRBV6-2/TRBV6-3
len: 14
j_gene: TRBJ2-5

CDR3aa: CASSLTMGLPDTIYF
v_gene: TRBV11-2
len: 15
j_gene: TRBJ1-3

CDR3aa: CASSPWDRENTEAFF
v_gene: TRBV11-1
len: 15
j_gene: TRBJ1-1

CDR3aa: CASSPVDGGEKLFF
v_gene: TRBV7-6
len: 14
j_gene: TRBJ1-4

CDR3aa: CATGGSDEQFF
v_gene: TRBV7-6
len: 11
j_gene: TRBJ2-1

CDR3aa: CASSDWGARGQKAEAFF
v_gene: TRBV19
len: 17
j_gene: TRBJ1-1

CDR3aa: CAGSDGQNQPQHF
v_gene: TRBV6-1
len: 13
j_gene: TRBJ1-5

CDR3aa: CASRFAGETDTQYF
v_gene: TRBV6-1
len: 14
j_gene: TRBJ2-3

CDR3aa: CASSPGTSGTKNIQYF
v_gene: TRBV7-9
len: 16
j_gene: TRBJ2-4

CDR3aa: CASSLVRGGASSTDTQYF
v_gene: TRBV7-8
len: 18
j_gene: TRBJ2-3

CDR3aa: CASSTPNRQADTGELFF
v_gene: TRBV11-3
len: 17
j_gene: TRBJ2-2

CDR3aa: CASSIAAGVRTEAFF
v_gene: TRBV19
len: 15
j_gene: TRBJ1-1

CDR3aa: CASKHKDSGANVLTF
v_gene: TRBV12-3/TRBV12-4
len: 15
j_gene: TRBJ2-6

CDR3aa: CASSPRAGPGELFF
v_gene: TRBV4-1
len: 14
j_gene: TRBJ2-2

CDR3aa: CASSLADRTNEQFF
v_gene: TRBV7-2
len: 14
j_gene: TRBJ2-1

CDR3aa: CASSGLAGGREQFF
v_gene: TRBV12-3/TRBV12-4
len: 14
j_gene: TRBJ2-1

CDR3aa: CASSLRVSTEAFF
v_gene: TRBV13
len: 13
j_gene: TRBJ1-1

CDR3aa: CSVETPEGYEQYF
v_gene: TRBV29-1
len: 13
j_gene: TRBJ2-7

CDR3aa: CATSRDPGQAVTLGQYF
v_gene: TRBV15
len: 17
j_gene: TRBJ2-7

CDR3aa: CSARDGGVGTNEKLFF
v_gene: TRBV20-1
len: 16
j_gene: TRBJ1-4

CDR3aa: CASSSAAGNNSPLHF
v_gene: TRBV6-6
len: 15
j_gene: TRBJ1-6

CDR3aa: CASRGQVYGYTF
v_gene: TRBV2
len: 12
j_gene: TRBJ1-2

CDR3aa: CASSYPRGGHSNQPQHF
v_gene: TRBV6-6
len: 17
j_gene: TRBJ1-5

CDR3aa: CASSRGSLRVLDRPIYGYTF
v_gene: TRBV27
len: 20
j_gene: TRBJ1-2

CDR3aa: CASSEGGRAFF
v_gene: TRBV2
len: 11
j_gene: TRBJ1-1

CDR3aa: CATGGDPTTEAFF
v_gene: TRBV25-1
len: 13
j_gene: TRBJ1-1

CDR3aa: CATSSWERGGVDTQYF
v_gene: TRBV15
len: 16
j_gene: TRBJ2-3

CDR3aa: CASSYSMPRGYEQYF
v_gene: TRBV6-5
len: 15
j_gene: TRBJ2-7

CDR3aa: CASSLTPGRVEEKLFF
v_gene: TRBV27
len: 16
j_gene: TRBJ1-4

CDR3aa: CASSQTQGSPLHF
v_gene: TRBV4-1
len: 13
j_gene: TRBJ1-6

CDR3aa: CASSHLSGGLETQYF
v_gene: TRBV7-6
len: 15
j_gene: TRBJ2-5

CDR3aa: CASSAGQGNEQYF
v_gene: TRBV6-5
len: 13
j_gene: TRBJ2-7

CDR3aa: CASSHPPDRDTGELFF
v_gene: TRBV4-2
len: 16
j_gene: TRBJ2-2

CDR3aa: CASTTTSDRAFLYGYTF
v_gene: TRBV5-6
len: 17
j_gene: TRBJ1-2

CDR3aa: CASSGRQGSLANYGYTF
v_gene: TRBV7-9
len: 17
j_gene: TRBJ1-2

CDR3aa: CASSLAWEGDRASNEQFF
v_gene: TRBV7-9
len: 18
j_gene: TRBJ2-1